The 23 T cell receptor beta chains below were found in one sample sequenced in a study of blood T cell repertoires in COVID-19. Data came from immunoSEQ multiplex PCR; TCRdb stores just in-frame clones and leaves some out. The sample lists roughly 100,000 clones, approximately 80% occurring once. Material: peripheral blood. Receptor source: a man between 60 and 70 years old with acute or convalescent COVID-19.

As concerns this clone: Relative to the germline gene, one junction end is altered; a read error may explain this. The chain is built from TRBV5-5 and TRBJ1-2; D is unresolved. The CDR3 extends over 13 amino acids. Germline loops: CDR1 SGHKS, CDR2 YYEKEE (reference sequence). The CDR3 region is CASSGGPNYGYTF. CDR3 coding DNA: TGTGCCAGCAGCGGAGGACCTAATTATGGCTACACCTTC.

The V gene is TRBV14, the J gene TRBJ2-7; TRBD2 agrees at 15 bases. V lost 1 base and J lost 13; bases outside the gene matches: 8. The CDR3 is 15 residues long. Germline V lookup: CDR1 SGHDN, CDR2 FVKESK. The CDR3 sequence is CASSQGAGTSGRSYF. DNA of the CDR3: TGTGCCAGCAGCCAAGGGGCCGGGACTAGCGGGAGGAGTTACTTC.

The CDR3 DNA follows: TGTGCCAGCAGGCGGGACAGGGGAATGAGGGAGCAGTACTTC. Encoded protein: CASRRDRGMREQYF. V usage is TRBV6-5 and J usage is TRBJ2-7, with 10 bases fitting TRBD1. This CDR3 spans 14 amino acids. V was clipped by 6 bases and J by 7 bases; unmatched bases: 9. Germline V gene lookup returns CDR1 MNHEY and CDR2 SVGAGI.

This clone has only a few counts. The chain couples TRBV13 to TRBJ1-2, with D tentatively TRBD1 (5 bases). The germline V gene has CDR1 PRHDT and CDR2 FYEKMQ (reference sequence). The CDR3 consists of 16 residues. V lost 5 bases and J 4 bases, leaving 20 bases between the germline ends. Here the CDR3 DNA reads TGTGCCAGCAGCCCAAGGAGGGAGGGCGGGGCCTATGGCTACACCTTC. As protein: CASSPRREGGAYGYTF.

The chain links TRBV7-6 to TRBJ1-4, with D possibly matching TRBD1 (5 bases). V gave up 4 bases and J gave up 13 bases, with 13 bases separating them. Germline loops: CDR1 SGHVS, CDR2 FNYEAQ. This CDR3 is 12 amino acids long. This chain's CDR3 is CASSSVGHGLFF. The CDR3 region has the DNA TGTGCCAGCAGCTCAGTCGGACACGGACTGTTTTTT. The full variable domain, with the rest looked up from reference TRBV7-6 and TRBJ1-4, is GAGVSQSPRYKVTKRGQDVALRCDPISGHVSLYWYRQALGQGPEFLTYFNYEAQQDKSGLPNDRFSAERPEGSISTLTIQRTEQRDSAMYRCASSSVGHGLFFGSGTQLSVL.

The rearrangement joins TRBV7-9 to TRBJ1-5; no firm D call. The CDR3 contains 15 residues. CDR1 is SEHNR, CDR2 FQNEAQ, per germline (reference sequence). Trimming took 1 base from V and 1 from J, leaving 8 bases between them. CDR3 bases: TGTGCCAGCAGCTTAGAAGGCGGGAGCAATCAGCCCCAGCATTTT. Translation: CASSLEGGSNQPQHF.

This sequence joins TRBV7-2 and TRBJ1-3; TRBD1 might be the D (5 bases). The V end was cut by 6 bases, the J end by 2 bases, with 14 bases between. CDR3 length: 15 amino acids. Germline values: CDR1 SGHTA, CDR2 FQGNSA. The CDR3 region is CASSRVTGTGNTIYF. The CDR3, as DNA: TGTGCCAGCAGTCGTGTCACAGGAACTGGAAACACCATATATTTT.

The chain couples TRBV7-9 to TRBJ1-3; maybe TRBD1 (6 bases). Germline V gene lookup returns CDR1 SEHNR and CDR2 FQNEAQ (reference sequence). The CDR3 is 11 residues long. As DNA, the CDR3 is TGTGGAGGGGGCTCTGGAAACACCATATATTTT. Translation: CGGGSGNTIYF. Full variable domain (rest looked up from reference TRBV7-9 and TRBJ1-3): DTGVSQNPRHKITKRGQNVTFRCDPISEHNRLYWYRQTLGQGPEFLTYFQNEAQLEKSRLLSDRFSAERPKGSFSTLEIQRTEQGDSAMYLCGGGSGNTIYFGEGSWLTVV.

This clone showed up just once. J is TRBJ1-5 and V is TRBV7-2; no clear D gene. This CDR3 is built from 15 residues. Germline CDR1 and CDR2: SGHTA and FQGNSA. V was clipped by 5 bases and J by 7 bases, with 18 bases between them. CDR3 bases: TGTGCCAGCAGCCCGACCCTTCTGAGAGGACAGCCCCAGCATTTT. Translating it yields CASSPTLLRGQPQHF.

As DNA, the CDR3 is TGTGCCAGTAGACCGTGGGCGGGGGGTAGCACAGATACGCAGTATTTT. Translation: CASRPWAGGSTDTQYF. The chain is built from TRBV19 and TRBJ2-3; 8 nucleotides align to TRBD2. CDR1 is LNHDA and CDR2 is SQIVND in the germline V gene (reference sequence). The CDR3 loop spans 16 amino acids. V shed 6 bases and J 0 bases; nucleotides not matched to a gene: 8.

This clone was seen a single time. This chain uses TRBV15 with TRBJ2-3; D may be TRBD2 (5 bases). The V gene's germline CDR1 is LNHNV and CDR2 YYDKDF (reference sequence). V was clipped by 0 bases and J by 3 bases, with 10 bases between them. This CDR3 is built from 15 residues. CDR3: CATSRESGVTDTQYF. The CDR3 region has the DNA TGTGCCACCAGCAGAGAGAGCGGAGTAACAGATACGCAGTATTTT. The full variable domain, completed using reference TRBV15 and TRBJ2-3, is DAMVIQNPRYQVTQFGKPVTLSCSQTLNHNVMYWYQQKSSQAPKLLFHYYDKDFNNEADTPDNFQSRRPNTSFCFLDIRSPGLGDTAMYLCATSRESGVTDTQYFGPGTRLTVL.

The chain carries TRBV9 and TRBJ1-6; D ambiguous. The CDR3 is 19 residues long. The germline gives CDR1 SGDLS, CDR2 YYNGEE. Trimming took 0 bases from V and 0 from J, leaving 16 bases between them. CDR3 coding DNA: TGTGCCAGCAGCGTAGTGGGAGGGATAATCACCTCCTATAATTCACCCCTCCACTTT. It yields the protein CASSVVGGIITSYNSPLHF. Looking up the rest from reference TRBV9 and TRBJ1-6 gives the full variable domain: DSGVTQTPKHLITATGQRVTLRCSPRSGDLSVYWYQQSLDQGLQFLIQYYNGEERAKGNILERFSAQQFPDLHSELNLSSLELGDSALYFCASSVVGGIITSYNSPLHFGNGTRLTVT.

This chain links TRBV12-5 with TRBJ2-2; 9 bases agree with TRBD2. There are 15 residues in the CDR3. V was pared by 1 base and J by 9 bases, with 6 bases of the junction left unmatched. The germline V gene has CDR1 LGHNT and CDR2 FRNRAP. Written as DNA, the CDR3 is TGTGCTAGTGGTTTGGGGTCTAGCGGGATTCGGGAGCTGTTTTTT. Translating it yields CASGLGSSGIRELFF.

The chain combines TRBV11-3 with TRBJ2-2; possible D gene TRBD1, 6 bases. Between the trimmed V and J ends, which lost 0 bases and 5 bases, there was a span of 13 bases. This CDR3 is 16 amino acids long. The V gene's germline CDR1 is SGHNT and CDR2 YENEEA. CDR3 amino acids: CASSLEGGVKTGELFF. The DNA for the CDR3 is TGTGCCAGCAGCTTAGAAGGGGGAGTAAAGACCGGGGAGCTGTTTTTT. The full variable domain, in which reference TRBV11-3 and TRBJ2-2 provide the parts outside the CDR3, is EAGVVQSPRYKIIEKKQPVAFWCNPISGHNTLYWYLQNLGQGPELLIRYENEEAVDDSQLPKDRFSAERLKGVDSTLKIQPAELGDSAVYLCASSLEGGVKTGELFFGEGSRLTVL.

This chain connects TRBV5-1 to TRBJ2-3; possible D gene TRBD2, 5 bases. Germline CDR1 SGHRS, CDR2 YFSETQ. Trimming took off 4 bases at V and 4 bases at J, with 13 bases between the two ends. This CDR3 is built from 14 residues. In DNA form, the CDR3 reads TGCGCCAGCAGCGGAAAAGCGGAGGCAGATACGCAGTATTTT. The encoded protein is CASSGKAEADTQYF.

The J gene is TRBJ2-1, the V gene TRBV30; weak D call: TRBD2 (6 bases). This CDR3 comprises 15 residues. The germline CDR1 and CDR2 sequences are GTSNPN and SVGIG (reference sequence). V was trimmed by 1 base and J by 0 bases, leaving 10 bases between them. CDR3 in amino acids: CAWSAGGSSYNEQFF. The CDR3 DNA follows: TGTGCCTGGAGTGCTGGGGGGAGCTCCTACAATGAGCAGTTCTTC. The full variable domain, its missing parts supplied by reference TRBV30 and TRBJ2-1, is SQTIHQWPATLVQPVGSPLSLECTVEGTSNPNLYWYRQAAGRGLQLLFYSVGIGQISSEVPQNLSASRPQDRQFILSSKKLLLSDSGFYLCAWSAGGSSYNEQFFGPGTRLTVL.

The chain joins TRBV25-1 to TRBJ2-7; the match to TRBD1 covers 8 bases. V shed 5 bases and J 10 bases; nucleotides not matched to a gene: 16. The CDR3 spans 15 residues. Germline CDR1 MGHDK, CDR2 SYGVNS. The CDR3: CASSHGGRGPSPQYF. CDR3 sequence (DNA): TGTGCCAGCAGTCACGGTGGCAGGGGGCCATCCCCCCAGTACTTC.

Only a few counts were recorded for this clone. V gene TRBV7-8 combines with J gene TRBJ1-2; maybe TRBD1 (6 bases). V was trimmed by 5 bases and J by 0 bases, leaving 10 bases between them. CDR3 length: 14 amino acids. From germline, CDR1 is SGHVS and CDR2 FQNEAQ. Here the CDR3 DNA reads TGTGCCAGCAGCCCGGGACATACTAACTATGGCTACACCTTC. Translation: CASSPGHTNYGYTF.

The chain is built from TRBV11-3 and TRBJ1-3; D uncertain. The CDR3 covers 15 residues. The germline V and J ends were trimmed by 2 bases and 0 bases, with 8 bases remaining between them. Germline loops: CDR1 SGHNT, CDR2 YENEEA. CDR3 sequence (DNA): TGTGCCAGCAGCTTAACGGCAGGCTCTGGAAACACCATATATTTT. Translating gives CASSLTAGSGNTIYF.

The rearrangement links TRBV9 to TRBJ1-2, with D unresolved. The CDR3 sequence is 13 residues long. The germline V gene has CDR1 SGDLS and CDR2 YYNGEE. V dropped 4 bases and J dropped 0 bases, with 7 bases sitting between them. The CDR3 nucleotides read TGTGCCAGCAGCCCTCTCGCTAACTATGGCTACACCTTC. Protein sequence: CASSPLANYGYTF.

This clone was seen a single time. V gene TRBV19 combines with J gene TRBJ2-2, with TRBD2 matching 7 bases. Germline assignment: CDR1 LNHDA and CDR2 SQIVND (reference sequence). The CDR3 is 16 residues long. The V segment lost 6 bases and the J segment 5 bases; nucleotides outside the gene matches: 12. This chain's CDR3 is CASRTSSGVWTGELFF. Written as DNA, the CDR3 is TGTGCCAGTAGGACCTCGAGCGGGGTATGGACCGGGGAGCTGTTTTTT.

The genes are TRBV4-1 and TRBJ1-2; D perhaps matches TRBD1 (5 bases). CDR3 length: 14 residues. CDR1 and CDR2 from the germline V gene are MGHRA and YSYEKL. V shed 0 bases and J shed 3 bases, with 8 bases lying between them. The DNA for the CDR3 is TGCGCCAGCAGCCAAGAGCAGGGTCACTATGGCTACACCTTC. This gives the protein CASSQEQGHYGYTF.

The gene calls are TRBV6-5 and TRBJ1-4; maybe TRBD1 (5 bases). The V end lost 10 bases, the J end lost 9 bases, and 21 bases lay between the germline ends. This CDR3 contains 14 residues. Per germline, CDR1 MNHEY and CDR2 SVGAGI. CDR3 sequence: CATTSVNMGQKLFF. DNA for the CDR3: TGTGCCACAACCTCGGTTAATATGGGGCAAAAACTGTTTTTT.